Listed below are T cell receptor beta chains from one sample, sequenced in a study of radiotherapy plus CTLA-4 blockade in lung cancer. Profiling relied on immunoSEQ multiplex PCR, and the TCRdb table lists in-frame clones only, not all of them. Seen here are about 110,000 clones, 85% observed once, and the top ten hold about 2.2%. The sequences come from peripheral blood, collected from a patient treated with radiotherapy plus ipilimumab. The receptor source for this set is a human donor with non-small cell lung cancer that progressed on radiotherapy plus ipilimumab. Some clones in this sample may be carry-over from other donors' samples. Each CDR3 is given with its conserved first and last residue. Each record gives: V gene, J gene, D gene, clone size, CDR3 DNA, CDR3 protein. D genes are given only for firm matches. The listing skips clone size in some rows; elsewhere it reads once, few, many or a size class.

v_call: TRBV9
j_call: TRBJ1-6
d_call: TRBD1
clone_size: -
cdr3_nt: TGTGCCAGCAGCGTAAGCTCCGGGACAGGGGGGAATTCACCCCTCCACTTT
cdr3_aa: CASSVSSGTGGNSPLHF

v_call: TRBV7-2
j_call: TRBJ2-7
d_call: -
clone_size: few
cdr3_nt: TGTGCCAGCAGCTTAGCTGGTGCAGCAACCTACGAGCAGTACTTC
cdr3_aa: CASSLAGAATYEQYF

v_call: TRBV9
j_call: TRBJ1-2
d_call: -
clone_size: -
cdr3_nt: TGTGCCAGCAGCCCGAGGGTAGATAACTATGGCTACACCTTC
cdr3_aa: CASSPRVDNYGYTF

v_call: TRBV28
j_call: TRBJ2-4
d_call: -
clone_size: -
cdr3_nt: TGTGCCAGCAGTTTATTCGGTAGTCTAGCCAAAAACATTCAGTACTTC
cdr3_aa: CASSLFGSLAKNIQYF

v_call: TRBV19
j_call: TRBJ1-3
d_call: -
clone_size: -
cdr3_nt: TGTGCCAGTAGTACCCCGAGGGCAGCAGGAAACACCATATATTTT
cdr3_aa: CASSTPRAAGNTIYF

v_call: TRBV25-1
j_call: TRBJ1-6
d_call: -
clone_size: -
cdr3_nt: TGTGCCAGCAGTAAGAGGGGAGGGACCCCTAATTCACCCCTCCACTTT
cdr3_aa: CASSKRGGTPNSPLHF

v_call: TRBV5-5
j_call: TRBJ1-6
d_call: -
clone_size: -
cdr3_nt: TGTGCCAGCAGCTCCGGGACGGCGTTGGATTCACCCCTCCACTTT
cdr3_aa: CASSSGTALDSPLHF

v_call: TRBV13
j_call: TRBJ1-2
d_call: -
clone_size: -
cdr3_nt: TGTGCCAGCAGCTTACGGGGGTTAGAGGTGAACTATGGCTACACCTTC
cdr3_aa: CASSLRGLEVNYGYTF

v_call: TRBV6-5
j_call: TRBJ2-1
d_call: -
clone_size: -
cdr3_nt: TGTGCCAGCAGTTACTCTCTCGGGGACAATGAGCAGTTCTTC
cdr3_aa: CASSYSLGDNEQFF

v_call: TRBV11-2
j_call: TRBJ1-1
d_call: -
clone_size: -
cdr3_nt: TGTGCCAGCAGCTTAGCAGGGGTCACTGAAGCTTTCTTT
cdr3_aa: CASSLAGVTEAFF

v_call: TRBV5-1
j_call: TRBJ2-5
d_call: -
clone_size: -
cdr3_nt: TGCGCCAGCAGCTTGCAGCCTAGGTCAGTAGAGACCCAGTACTTC
cdr3_aa: CASSLQPRSVETQYF

v_call: TRBV4-2
j_call: TRBJ2-7
d_call: -
clone_size: -
cdr3_nt: TGTGCCAGCAGCCAAGATCTGGGTACCTACGAGCAGTACTTC
cdr3_aa: CASSQDLGTYEQYF

v_call: TRBV6-5
j_call: TRBJ2-1
d_call: TRBD2
clone_size: -
cdr3_nt: TGTGCCAGCAGTTACTCCCCGGGGAGGGGTTCCCATGAGCAGTTCTTC
cdr3_aa: CASSYSPGRGSHEQFF

v_call: TRBV5-1
j_call: TRBJ1-4
d_call: TRBD1
clone_size: -
cdr3_nt: TGCGCCAGCAGCGTGGGACAGTCTAAGGAAAAACTGTTTTTT
cdr3_aa: CASSVGQSKEKLFF

v_call: TRBV4-3
j_call: TRBJ1-2
d_call: -
clone_size: -
cdr3_nt: TGCGCCAGCAGCCAAGATCCCCAAGTATATAGTGGCTACACCTTC
cdr3_aa: CASSQDPQVYSGYTF

v_call: TRBV6-5
j_call: TRBJ2-3
d_call: -
clone_size: -
cdr3_nt: TGTGCCAGCAGTTACTCGCTGGACGGGTATACGCAGTATTTT
cdr3_aa: CASSYSLDGYTQYF

v_call: TRBV18
j_call: TRBJ1-4
d_call: -
clone_size: -
cdr3_nt: TGTGCCAGCTCACCATCACAGCTGCAGTTTGAAAAACTGTTTTTT
cdr3_aa: CASSPSQLQFEKLFF

v_call: TRBV4-3
j_call: TRBJ2-3
d_call: TRBD1
clone_size: -
cdr3_nt: TGCGCCAGCAGCCAAACGGGACAGGGGGACACAGATACGCAGTATTTT
cdr3_aa: CASSQTGQGDTDTQYF

v_call: TRBV5-1
j_call: TRBJ1-4
d_call: -
clone_size: once
cdr3_nt: TGCGCCAGCAGCTTACAGGGTAACGAAAAACTGTTTTTT
cdr3_aa: CASSLQGNEKLFF

v_call: TRBV4-2
j_call: TRBJ1-1
d_call: -
clone_size: -
cdr3_nt: TGTGCCAGCAGCCAACATGGAGAGAACACTGAAGCTTTCTTT
cdr3_aa: CASSQHGENTEAFF

v_call: TRBV5-1
j_call: TRBJ2-3
d_call: -
clone_size: -
cdr3_nt: TGCGCCAGCAGCTTGGGGGGGGCCCCAGATACGCAGTATTTT
cdr3_aa: CASSLGGAPDTQYF

v_call: TRBV5-1
j_call: TRBJ2-1
d_call: TRBD1
clone_size: -
cdr3_nt: TGCGCCAGTACCAGGGACAGCTACAATGAGCAGTTCTTC
cdr3_aa: CASTRDSYNEQFF

v_call: TRBV7-2
j_call: TRBJ2-3
d_call: -
clone_size: -
cdr3_nt: TGTGCCAGCAGCTTAGAAAGCACAGATACGCAGTATTTT
cdr3_aa: CASSLESTDTQYF

v_call: TRBV9
j_call: TRBJ1-4
d_call: -
clone_size: -
cdr3_nt: TGTGCCAGCAGCGTAGGGGGGCTTAATGAAAAACTGTTTTTT
cdr3_aa: CASSVGGLNEKLFF

v_call: TRBV4-3
j_call: TRBJ1-6
d_call: -
clone_size: -
cdr3_nt: TGCGCCAGCAGCCAAGATTCATCACCCCTCCACTTT
cdr3_aa: CASSQDSSPLHF

v_call: TRBV7-2
j_call: TRBJ1-4
d_call: TRBD1
clone_size: -
cdr3_nt: TGTGCCAGCAGCCGATACGGGACAGGGATTGAAAAACTGTTTTTT
cdr3_aa: CASSRYGTGIEKLFF

v_call: TRBV4-2
j_call: TRBJ1-3
d_call: -
clone_size: -
cdr3_nt: TGTGCCAGCAGCCAAGAGACCGCTTACTCTGGAAACACCATATATTTT
cdr3_aa: CASSQETAYSGNTIYF

v_call: TRBV5-6
j_call: TRBJ2-7
d_call: TRBD1
clone_size: -
cdr3_nt: TGTGCCAGCAGCTCCCGGGACAGGGGGCCCCCCTACGAGCAGTACTTC
cdr3_aa: CASSSRDRGPPYEQYF

v_call: TRBV18
j_call: TRBJ1-4
d_call: -
clone_size: -
cdr3_nt: TGTGCCAGCTCTCCTCTACGGGACACAACTAATGAAAAACTGTTTTTT
cdr3_aa: CASSPLRDTTNEKLFF

v_call: TRBV12-2
j_call: TRBJ2-1
d_call: -
clone_size: -
cdr3_nt: TGTGCAAGTCGCTTAGTGGGACTAGCGGGGGGGCGCAATGAGCAGTTCTTC
cdr3_aa: CASRLVGLAGGRNEQFF

v_call: TRBV10-3
j_call: TRBJ2-3
d_call: -
clone_size: -
cdr3_nt: TGTGCCATCCGGAATAGCGGTAATTCAGATACGCAGTATTTT
cdr3_aa: CAIRNSGNSDTQYF

v_call: TRBV4-1
j_call: TRBJ2-3
d_call: TRBD2
clone_size: -
cdr3_nt: TGCGCCAGCAGCCAAGGACTAGCGGGGGGGCTCCGCACAGATACGCAGTATTTT
cdr3_aa: CASSQGLAGGLRTDTQYF

v_call: TRBV15
j_call: TRBJ1-2
d_call: -
clone_size: few
cdr3_nt: TGTGCCACCAGCTCGGGAAAGGAGTATGGCTACACCTTC
cdr3_aa: CATSSGKEYGYTF

v_call: TRBV27
j_call: TRBJ1-2
d_call: -
clone_size: -
cdr3_nt: TGTGCCAGCAGTTTCCGTCTCGGGGGAGAAAGCGGCTACACCTTC
cdr3_aa: CASSFRLGGESGYTF

v_call: TRBV27
j_call: TRBJ1-5
d_call: -
clone_size: few
cdr3_nt: TGTGCCAGCAGTTTAGGGGGTTATCAGCCCCAGCATTTT
cdr3_aa: CASSLGGYQPQHF

v_call: TRBV2
j_call: TRBJ1-4
d_call: -
clone_size: -
cdr3_nt: TGTGCCAGCAGTGGATCAGGAGGAACTAATGAAAAACTGTTTTTT
cdr3_aa: CASSGSGGTNEKLFF

v_call: TRBV7-2
j_call: TRBJ1-1
d_call: -
clone_size: -
cdr3_nt: TGTGCCAGCAGCCTCCCCTTGGGGGCAGGTACTGAAGCTTTCTTT
cdr3_aa: CASSLPLGAGTEAFF

v_call: TRBV4-3
j_call: TRBJ2-7
d_call: -
clone_size: -
cdr3_nt: TGCGCCAGCAGCCAAGGTGTAGTTACGGATTACTCCTACGAGCAGTACTTC
cdr3_aa: CASSQGVVTDYSYEQYF

v_call: TRBV29-1
j_call: TRBJ2-7
d_call: TRBD1
clone_size: -
cdr3_nt: TGCAGCGCGAGGGGGACAGAGAGCTCCTACGAGCAGTACTTC
cdr3_aa: CSARGTESSYEQYF